The 31 T cell receptor beta chains below all came from one sample that was sequenced in a study of cytomegalovirus exposure and HLA in healthy donors. The PCR made use of 60 Vbeta and 13 Jbeta primers. Only in-frame clones appear in the TCRdb table, and some are missing; sequencing was by immunoSEQ multiplex PCR. The table records over 150,000 clones, 60% to 80% of them present only once. Sequenced material: PBMCs. These receptors all stem from a young woman in good health and CMV-seronegative.

This clone was counted a single time. The chain has TRBV5-4 and TRBJ2-7; the D gene is possibly TRBD1 (5 bases). The V and J ends lost 0 bases and 2 bases respectively, with 9 bases between them. CDR3 length: 14 residues. The germline CDR1 and CDR2 sequences are SGHNT and YYREEE (reference sequence). CDR3 region: CASSLVPGPYEQYF. The CDR3 bases are TGTGCCAGCAGCTTGGTTCCAGGGCCCTACGAGCAGTACTTC.

This clone came up a few times. The rearrangement joins TRBV5-6 to TRBJ1-1, with 10 nucleotides matching TRBD1. Per germline, CDR1 SGHDT and CDR2 YYEEEE. Germline trimming cut 3 bases from V and 4 bases from J; bases unmatched to any gene: 6. The CDR3 length is 15 residues. Written as DNA, the CDR3 is TGTGCCAGCAGCTCCGGGACAGGGGTGGGCACTGAAGCTTTCTTT. Translating it yields CASSSGTGVGTEAFF.

Details on this clone: Different DNA sequences within this sample yield the same CDR3. This chain uses TRBV19 with TRBJ1-1; the D is unclear. CDR1 is LNHDA, CDR2 SQIVND, per germline (reference sequence). The CDR3 length is 14 residues. V was cut by 3 bases and J by 0 bases, with 8 bases left in between. CDR3 coding DNA: TGTGCCAGTAGTATCGGGAGAGTGAACACTGAAGCTTTCTTT. Translation: CASSIGRVNTEAFF.

V usage is TRBV13 and J usage is TRBJ1-1; D possibly corresponds to TRBD1 (5 bases). Germline V gene data show CDR1 as PRHDT and CDR2 as FYEKMQ (reference sequence). This CDR3 has 13 amino acids. The ends were cut back, 1 base at V and 10 bases at J, with 13 bases in the middle. The CDR3 DNA is TGTGCCAGCAGCTTAGAACCAGGGTATGTAGCTTTCTTT. Amino acid sequence: CASSLEPGYVAFF.

The V call is TRBV7-9, the J call TRBJ1-2, with unresolved D. This CDR3 has 14 residues. The germline CDR1 and CDR2 sequences are SEHNR and FQNEAQ (reference sequence). Trimming stripped 4 bases from V and 8 bases from J, with 17 bases between. CDR3 DNA sequence: TGTGCCAGCAGCTCCAGTGGAGCTAGTGGCGGCTACACCTTC. Translation: CASSSSGASGGYTF.

This clone has only a few counts. The gene calls are TRBV7-2 and TRBJ2-1, with D possibly being TRBD1 (6 bases). The CDR3 is 20 amino acids. Looked up from germline, CDR1 is SGHTA and CDR2 is FQGNSA. V lost 0 bases, J lost 8 bases, and 29 bases lay in between. CDR3: CASSLAQFWDKLESDDEQFF. As DNA, the CDR3 is TGTGCCAGCAGCTTAGCTCAATTCTGGGACAAATTAGAAAGCGACGATGAGCAGTTCTTC.

This sequence joins TRBV6-5 and TRBJ1-5; 11 nucleotides agree with TRBD1. Germline loops: CDR1 MNHEY, CDR2 SVGAGI. With 6 bases clipped from V and 6 bases from J, the junction kept 4 bases outside the gene matches. The CDR3 is 14 amino acids. The CDR3 bases are TGTGCCAGCAGCGGACAGGGGGCTTTTCAGCCCCAGCATTTT. It encodes CASSGQGAFQPQHF.

The chain is built from TRBV9 and TRBJ2-7, with 8 bases lining up with TRBD1. Trimming cost V 3 bases and J 4 bases; bases outside gene matches: 9. CDR1 is SGDLS, CDR2 YYNGEE, per germline. The CDR3 runs 15 residues. The CDR3 DNA sequence: TGTGCCAGCAGCGAGGGGGACAGGAGTATTTACGAGCAGTACTTC. Its translation is CASSEGDRSIYEQYF.

J is TRBJ2-7 and V is TRBV7-7; 10 bases align to TRBD2. Germline values: CDR1 SSHAT, CDR2 FNYEAQ (reference sequence). The V segment lost 5 bases and the J segment 1 base; nucleotides outside the gene matches: 2. The CDR3 runs 14 residues. DNA of the CDR3: TGTGCCAGCAGCCGGACTAGCGGTTCCTACGAGCAGTACTTC. Translating gives CASSRTSGSYEQYF.

This clone has a handful of counts. The chain carries TRBV2 and TRBJ1-6; D remains ambiguous. Germline V gene sequence: CDR1 SNHLY, CDR2 FYNNEI. V lost 2 bases and J lost 7, with 12 bases in between. CDR3 length equals 15 residues. DNA for the CDR3: TGTGCCAGCAGTGAAAACCCGAACTCAAATTCACCCCTCCACTTT. This translates into CASSENPNSNSPLHF.

This clone has more than one count but fewer than ten. This chain connects TRBV12-2 to TRBJ2-5; the table's D call, TRBD2, was not checked against the DNA. TRBV12-2 is assigned pseudogene status. CDR3 length: 18 residues. The CDR3 nucleotides are TGTGCAAGTCGACGGGGACTAGCGGGGGGAGACCTAAGAACGACCCAGTACTTC. Translation gives CASRRGLAGGDLRTTQYF.

The chain employs TRBV10-1 and TRBJ2-3; D remains unclear. CDR3 length: 13 residues. Germline CDR1 is WNHNN and CDR2 is SYGVQD (reference sequence). Trimming removed 3 bases from V and 7 bases from J, with 11 bases in between. As DNA, the CDR3 is TGCGCCAGCAGTGAAGGAGTGGCGTATACGCAGTATTTT. Translating it yields CASSEGVAYTQYF.

This chain joins TRBV5-1 and TRBJ2-7, with 13 bases matching TRBD2. Losses at the gene ends were 5 bases for V and 2 bases for J; bases not matched to a gene: 7. This CDR3 comprises 16 residues. The germline V gene encodes CDR1 SGHRS and CDR2 YFSETQ. This CDR3 reads CASRLGLAGDAYEQYF. The CDR3 bases are TGCGCCAGCAGACTTGGACTAGCGGGGGATGCCTACGAGCAGTACTTC.

V is TRBV5-1 and J is TRBJ2-3, with D tentatively TRBD1 (6 bases). CDR3 length: 13 amino acids. The germline CDR1 and CDR2 sequences are SGHRS and YFSETQ. Trimming took 5 bases from V and 4 from J, leaving 11 bases between them. The CDR3 coding sequence is TGCGCCAGCAGGGAACCAGGGGCAGATACGCAGTATTTT. Protein: CASREPGADTQYF.

The J gene is TRBJ2-1, the V gene TRBV11-3, with D possibly matching TRBD1 (5 bases). Trimming took 0 bases from V and 5 from J, leaving 5 bases between them. Germline loops: CDR1 SGHNT, CDR2 YENEEA. CDR3 length: 13 amino acids. The CDR3 bases are TGTGCCAGCAGCTTAGAAGGGGACAATGAGCAGTTCTTC. This sequence encodes CASSLEGDNEQFF.

V usage is TRBV6-5 and J usage is TRBJ1-1; the match to TRBD1 covers 7 bases. With V trimmed by 4 bases and J by 5 bases, 4 bases remained unmatched. From germline, CDR1 is MNHEY and CDR2 SVGAGI. The length of the CDR3 is 13 residues. The CDR3 here is CASSLQGFTEAFF. CDR3 nucleotide sequence: TGTGCCAGCAGTTTACAGGGGTTTACTGAAGCTTTCTTT.

This chain uses TRBV19 with TRBJ1-5; TRBD1 might be the D (5 bases). Germline CDR1 reads LNHDA; CDR2 reads SQIVND (reference sequence). Trimming cost V 1 base and J 7 bases, with 14 bases left between them. The CDR3 covers 15 residues. CDR3 DNA sequence: TGTGCCAGTAGTATAGGGGGGGACTCTCTACAGCCCCAGCATTTT. Amino acids: CASSIGGDSLQPQHF.

The V and J genes are TRBV5-4 and TRBJ2-7; the D gene is possibly TRBD2 (5 bases). The CDR3 extends over 15 amino acids. Germline CDR1 is SGHNT and CDR2 is YYREEE (reference sequence). V was pared by 4 bases and J by 2 bases, with 16 bases between. CDR3 in amino acids: CASSPGSKEAYEQYF. CDR3 nucleotide sequence: TGTGCCAGCAGCCCTGGATCCAAGGAGGCCTACGAGCAGTACTTC.

The chain combines TRBV29-1 with TRBJ2-7, with D perhaps matching TRBD2 (5 bases). Trimming removed 7 bases at V and 3 bases at J, with 13 bases between. The length of the CDR3 is 12 residues. Germline V gene sequence: CDR1 SQVTM, CDR2 ANQGSEA. CDR3 amino acids: CSATSGGYEQYF. The CDR3 DNA reads as TGCAGCGCCACGTCCGGAGGCTACGAGCAGTACTTC.

This sequence joins TRBV27 and TRBJ1-2; D is unresolved. Trimming removed 8 bases from V and 4 bases from J, with 14 bases in between. Germline V lookup: CDR1 MNHEY, CDR2 SMNVEV (reference sequence). The CDR3 length is 13 residues. Here the CDR3 DNA reads TGTGCCAGCTATGAGACGGGTCCCTATGGCTACACCTTC. This encodes CASYETGPYGYTF.

This chain links TRBV5-1 with TRBJ2-5; 8 bases match TRBD2. Trimming at V came to 0 bases and at J to 4 bases, leaving 2 bases not matched to a gene. The CDR3 is 14 residues long. Germline assignment: CDR1 SGHRS and CDR2 YFSETQ. This chain's CDR3 is CASSLDGLAETQYF. In nucleotides, the CDR3 is TGCGCCAGCAGCTTGGATGGACTAGCAGAGACCCAGTACTTC.

The V and J genes are TRBV11-2 and TRBJ2-4; D not certain. The V and J ends lost 1 base and 0 bases respectively, with 10 bases between them. The CDR3 is made up of 16 amino acids. Germline CDR1 is SGHAT and CDR2 is FQNNGV. CDR3 region: CASSLGEQLAKNIQYF. The CDR3 nucleotides read TGTGCCAGCAGCTTAGGAGAACAGCTAGCCAAAAACATTCAGTACTTC.

The genes are TRBV7-9 and TRBJ1-1; D not resolved. The CDR3 runs to 13 residues. Trimming shortened V by 2 bases and J by 8 bases, and 12 bases separated the two germline ends. Germline loops: CDR1 SEHNR, CDR2 FQNEAQ (reference sequence). Here the CDR3 reads CASSLTGIWEAFF. For the CDR3, the DNA is TGTGCCAGCAGCTTAACCGGGATCTGGGAAGCTTTCTTT.

The count of this clone is one. The chain combines TRBV18 with TRBJ1-5; D is perhaps TRBD1 (5 bases). This CDR3 comprises 16 residues. From germline, CDR1 is KGHSH and CDR2 LQKENI. Between the trimmed V and J ends, which lost 2 bases and 9 bases, there was a span of 20 bases. The CDR3 sequence: CASSPSSSQAFWPQHF. As DNA, the CDR3 is TGTGCCAGCTCACCATCAAGCTCACAGGCCTTTTGGCCCCAGCATTTT.

The chain employs TRBV10-3 and TRBJ2-3; 9 nucleotides align to TRBD2. The junction had 11 bases not matched to a gene; V was cut back by 3 bases and J by 4 bases. The germline gives CDR1 ENHRY, CDR2 SYGVKD. The CDR3 contains 17 residues. The CDR3 is CAISEGGAGGRSDTQYF. The CDR3, as DNA: TGTGCCATCAGTGAAGGTGGTGCGGGGGGGCGGTCAGATACGCAGTATTTT.

The J gene is TRBJ1-6, the V gene TRBV4-1, with D possibly being TRBD1 (6 bases). The CDR3 totals 14 residues. The V gene's germline CDR1 is MGHRA and CDR2 YSYEKL. V lost 5 bases, J lost 8 bases, and 13 bases lay in between. CDR3 in DNA: TGCGCCAGCAGCGAACAGGGAAGTGATTCACCCCTCCACTTT. This translates into CASSEQGSDSPLHF.

This chain connects TRBV25-1 to TRBJ2-7, with 9 positions matching TRBD1. CDR1 and CDR2 from the germline V gene are MGHDK and SYGVNS. V lost 2 bases to trimming and J lost 2 bases; unmatched junction nucleotides: 4. The CDR3 is 15 residues long. CDR3 region: CASSEPGQGTYEQYF. The CDR3 nucleotides are TGTGCCAGCAGTGAACCGGGACAGGGAACCTACGAGCAGTACTTC.

This chain uses TRBV28 with TRBJ2-4; TRBD1 agrees at 10 bases. V was clipped by 5 bases and J by 2 bases; unmatched bases: 6. The length of the CDR3 is 16 residues. CDR1 and CDR2 (germline): MDHEN, SYDVKM. In DNA form, the CDR3 reads TGTGCCAGCAGTCCCGGACAGGGGGGATCCAAAAACATTCAGTACTTC. This sequence encodes CASSPGQGGSKNIQYF.

The chain is built from TRBV6-6 and TRBJ2-5; 7 bases match TRBD2. The V gene end was trimmed by 7 bases and the J gene end by 2 bases; junction bases not matched to a gene: 7. CDR3 length: 14 amino acids. Germline V gene sequence: CDR1 MNHNY, CDR2 SVGAGI (reference sequence). CDR3 DNA: TGTGCCAGCACCCCGTTCGGGGGGCAAGAGACCCAGTACTTC. Amino acids: CASTPFGGQETQYF.

This clone was detected only a few times. The CDR3 is CASSLDFGLQKSYEQYF. CDR3 DNA sequence: TGCGCCAGCAGCTTGGACTTTGGACTCCAAAAATCCTACGAGCAGTACTTC. The chain joins TRBV5-1 to TRBJ2-7; a weak D match, TRBD2 (5 bases). V lost 0 bases, J lost 1 base, and 17 bases lay in between. Germline lookup yields CDR1 SGHRS and CDR2 YFSETQ. The CDR3 consists of 17 residues.

This rearrangement joins TRBV30 to TRBJ1-2; 7 positions agree with TRBD1. Per the germline V gene, CDR1 is GTSNPN and CDR2 is SVGIG (reference sequence). The trim removed 3 bases at V and 7 bases at J, leaving 8 bases unmatched. This CDR3 is 13 amino acids long. CDR3 sequence: CAWSQQGLVGYTF. CDR3 DNA: TGTGCCTGGAGCCAACAGGGGCTGGTTGGCTACACCTTC.